The text below deals with one T cell receptor beta chain. What it recognizes is unknown. This sample was included in a study of T cell responses to AZD1222 COVID-19 vaccine. Study-level findings and limits: Most donors were white British, females outnumbered males, and clonal diversity was possibly underestimated. Across spike, vaccine-associated CD4 TCRs were found, dominant at 160-218 and 743-854. Nearly half of spike-specific TCRs reportedly target variant regions that are unmutated in the B.1.351 and B.1.1.7 variants. Just a handful of people given AZD1222 tested seropositive at baseline.

Repertoires were generated with immunoSEQ multiplex PCR, while TCRdb's copy carries only in-frame clones and drops some. The sample lists tens of thousands of clones, 90% occurring once. J was trimmed by 6 bases and V by 8 bases; bases with no gene match: 9. There are 14 residues in the CDR3. CDR1 is ENHRY, CDR2 SYGVKD, per germline. This receptor was identified in an adult in good health. The J gene is TRBJ1-2, the V gene TRBV10-3; 10 bases align to TRBD1. This specimen consisted of peripheral blood, obtained on day 0 of AZD1222 vaccination. The CDR3 here is CAIGTDRGKNGYTF. The CDR3 DNA follows: TGTGCCATCGGGACGGACAGGGGGAAAAATGGCTACACCTTC.